The next 15 T cell receptor beta chains were all read from a single sample in a study of blood T cells in healthy people across ages. Sample-barcoded 5' priming and a J-beta primer mix drove a second PCR of roughly 6 to 12 cycles. TCRdb analysed the 5' RACE reads with MiXCR anew, one entry per CDR3 protein. The table shows 500,000 to 700,000 distinct CDR3 sequences, with under 30% occurring only once. Sequenced sample: blood. The receptors were gathered from a woman aged 80 or over in good health.

This chain uses TRBV3-1 with TRBJ2-3; D is ambiguous. The CDR3 runs to 14 residues. Looked up from germline, CDR1 is LGHDT and CDR2 is YNNKEL (reference sequence). V was trimmed by 1 base and J by 6 bases, leaving 11 bases between them. CDR3 sequence: CASSQVGFWDTQYF. DNA for the CDR3: TGTGCCAGCAGCCAAGTAGGTTTTTGGGATACGCAGTATTTT.

This clonotype appeared once. CDR3 loop: CSGGQGGGYTF. The DNA of the CDR3 is TGCAGCGGCGGACAGGGCGGGGGCTACACCTTC. This chain joins TRBV29-1 and TRBJ1-2; 8 bases align to TRBD1. Germline loops: CDR1 SQVTM, CDR2 ANQGSEA. After removal of 7 bases from V and 8 bases from J, the junction contained 6 bases not matched to a gene. The CDR3 length is 11 residues.

This clonotype was detected many times. The rearrangement joins TRBV20-1 to TRBJ1-1, with D hard to call. This CDR3 spans 15 amino acids. Trimming shortened V by 0 bases and J by 6 bases, and 17 bases separated the two germline ends. Germline V gives CDR1 DFQATT, CDR2 SNEGSKA (reference sequence). The CDR3 region is CSARDMDGVPPEAFF. As DNA, the CDR3 is TGCAGTGCTAGAGATATGGACGGGGTTCCCCCTGAAGCTTTCTTT.

This clonotype was counted ten times or more. The chain employs TRBV24-1 and TRBJ1-5, with 7 bases identical to TRBD1. J was trimmed by 2 bases and V by 4 bases; bases with no gene match: 7. The CDR3 has 16 residues. Germline CDR1 is KGHDR and CDR2 is SFDVKD. As DNA, the CDR3 is TGTGCCACCAGTGACCACGTAGGACAGGGCAATCAGCCCCAGCATTTT. Translated, it gives CATSDHVGQGNQPQHF.

CDR3 nucleotides: TGTGCCAGCAGTTTAGATGGGACCGGCTCACCCCTCCACTTT. It codes for CASSLDGTGSPLHF. V usage is TRBV28 and J usage is TRBJ1-6; tentative D call: TRBD1 (5 bases). V was shortened by 2 bases and J by 10 bases, with 12 bases between the two germline ends. The CDR3 totals 14 residues. Germline V gene sequence: CDR1 MDHEN, CDR2 SYDVKM.

The rearrangement links TRBV20-1 to TRBJ2-4; 7 bases agree with TRBD1. TRBJ2-7 matches the DNA end more closely, so the J call is doubtful. Germline loops: CDR1 DFQATT, CDR2 SNEGSKA (reference sequence). This CDR3 is built from 12 residues. The CDR3 protein is CSVPQGRYEQYF. The DNA for the CDR3 is TGCAGCGTGCCACAGGGGCGATACGAGCAGTACTTC.

This clonotype was picked up many times. J is TRBJ2-1 and V is TRBV7-3, with 9 bases identical to TRBD2. There are 16 residues in the CDR3. The ends lost 1 base at V and 6 bases at J; junction bases unmatched: 7. The V gene's germline CDR1 is SGHTA and CDR2 FQGTGA. This CDR3 is CASSLSQAGGFNEQFF. CDR3 nucleotides: TGTGCCAGCAGCTTAAGTCAAGCGGGGGGATTCAATGAGCAGTTCTTC.

In this sample, this clonotype turned up a few times. The CDR3 nucleotides are TGTGCCAGTAGTACCGCCTCGAACAATGAGCAGTTCTTC. This gives the protein CASSTASNNEQFF. This chain uses TRBV19 with TRBJ2-1; no firm D call. V was trimmed by 4 bases and J by 5 bases, leaving 9 bases between them. The germline gives CDR1 LNHDA, CDR2 SQIVND (reference sequence). The CDR3 is 13 residues long.

On this clonotype: At one end the junction does not follow the germline gene, possibly because of a read error. The chain joins TRBV7-8 to TRBJ2-1; 7 bases match TRBD2. This CDR3 has 16 residues. The germline V gene has CDR1 SGHVS and CDR2 FQNEAQ. The CDR3 nucleotides read TGTGCCAACAGCTTAGAATGTAGCCCAGTGGGGGGGGAGCAGTTCTTC. It yields the protein CANSLECSPVGGEQFF.

As concerns this clonotype: This may be a read error: a much more frequent sequence differs by one nucleotide. The V and J genes are TRBV7-3 and TRBJ2-1; D remains unclear. The CDR3 has 13 amino acids. Germline V gene data show CDR1 as SGHTA and CDR2 as FQGTGA. The CDR3 nucleotides are TGTACCAGCAGCTTAACACCGGTAGGTGAGCAGTTCTTC. Protein: CTSSLTPVGEQFF. Based on the CDR3 plus reference TRBV7-3 and TRBJ2-1, the full variable domain is GAGVSQTPSNKVTEKGKYVELRCDPISGHTALYWYRQSLGQGPEFLIYFQGTGAADDSGLPNDRFFAVRPEGSVSTLKIQRTERGDSAVYLCTSSLTPVGEQFFGPGTRLTVL.

The J gene is TRBJ2-5, the V gene TRBV7-2, with D perhaps matching TRBD1 or TRBD2 (5 bases each). CDR3 length: 14 amino acids. The V gene lost 7 bases and the J gene lost 1 base, with 13 bases spanning the gap. The germline V gene encodes CDR1 SGHTA and CDR2 FQGNSA. This CDR3 is CASTMGRIQETQYF. The CDR3, as DNA: TGTGCCAGCACCATGGGACGTATCCAAGAGACCCAGTACTTC.

This clonotype was counted at least ten times. The genes are TRBV20-1 and TRBJ2-4; 10 bases are shared with TRBD1. The CDR3 spans 13 residues. Germline V gives CDR1 DFQATT, CDR2 SNEGSKA (reference sequence). With 5 bases clipped from V and 8 bases from J, the junction kept 6 bases outside the gene matches. The chain's CDR3 is CSAWDRGRDIQYF. The DNA for the CDR3 is TGCAGTGCTTGGGACAGGGGAAGGGACATTCAGTACTTC.

The rearrangement uses TRBV6-5 and TRBJ1-2; 7 bases fit TRBD1. This CDR3 has 17 amino acids. The germline V gene encodes CDR1 MNHEY and CDR2 SVGAGI. J gave up 0 bases and V 1 base, and 8 bases lay outside the gene matches. CDR3 in amino acids: CASSYYSQGQSNYGYTF. CDR3 bases: TGTGCCAGCAGTTACTATTCTCAGGGACAGTCTAACTATGGCTACACCTTC.

This clonotype was seen only a few times. V usage is TRBV20-1 and J usage is TRBJ2-7; D is ambiguous. V was clipped by 1 base and J by 2 bases, with 15 bases between them. Looked up from germline, CDR1 is DFQATT and CDR2 is SNEGSKA (reference sequence). This CDR3 has 15 amino acids. This CDR3 reads CSARGSNVGTYEQYF. For the CDR3, the DNA is TGCAGTGCTAGAGGAAGTAACGTGGGGACCTACGAGCAGTACTTC.

A note on this clonotype: A read error may be the cause here, since a much bigger clone is one base away. This rearrangement joins TRBV13 to TRBJ1-2; D call uncertain. This CDR3 has 15 residues. CDR1 and CDR2 from the germline V gene are PRHDT and FYEKMQ (reference sequence). V lost 1 base, J lost 0 bases, and 9 bases lay in between. The CDR3 loop reads CASSLVGCPNYGYTF. As DNA, the CDR3 is TGTGCCAGCAGCTTAGTAGGCTGTCCTAACTATGGCTACACCTTC.